This is a list of T cell receptor beta chains from one sample in a study of shared clonotypes between healthy human individuals. Generated by immunoSEQ multiplex PCR, the TCRdb table keeps only in-frame clones and is missing some. Of about 2.1 million clones listed, 93% are singletons. The sequencing input was naive CD8+ T cells from PBMCs. Every receptor here comes from a man younger than 35 in good health. Some clones in this sample may be carry-over from other donors' samples. Both conserved end residues are part of each CDR3.

j_gene,v_gene,len,CDR3aa
TRBJ2-1,TRBV29-1,15,CSARDSSGSYNEQFF
TRBJ2-5,TRBV25-1,17,CASSPSGAGDIQETQYF
TRBJ2-1,TRBV6-5,14,CASSYSPGWNEQFF
TRBJ1-1,TRBV5-1,13,CASSLVSNTEAFF
TRBJ2-7,TRBV28,14,CASSPTGNSYEQYF
TRBJ2-2,TRBV19,17,CASSVGLADYDTGELFF
TRBJ2-7,TRBV10-3,12,CASTGGSYEQYF
TRBJ2-2,TRBV27,14,CASSWVAGTGELFF
TRBJ1-1,TRBV18,17,CASSPAGTDRLYPEAFF
TRBJ2-3,TRBV13,15,CASSWLAGATDTQYF
TRBJ2-2,TRBV9,17,CASSVGNQGARNGELFF
TRBJ2-7,TRBV4-1,16,CASSQADRLSSYEQYF
TRBJ2-3,TRBV6-5,16,CASSYSQRELADTQYF
TRBJ2-7,TRBV2,12,CAAYGENYEQYF
TRBJ1-1,TRBV2,14,CASSVSGWDTEAFF
TRBJ1-4,TRBV13,13,CASSLQGSEKLFF
TRBJ2-1,TRBV4-1,16,CASSQVRLAENNEQFF
TRBJ1-5,TRBV4-1,15,CATGRRSGSNQPQHF
TRBJ1-2,TRBV5-1,13,CASGGTGTFGYTF
TRBJ1-5,TRBV18,14,CASSPGTSNQPQHF
TRBJ2-7,TRBV5-1,14,CASSLRTESYEQYF
TRBJ2-1,TRBV7-6,14,CASSSSSSYNEQFF
TRBJ2-7,TRBV6-5,16,CASSWNSGSNSYEQYF